The 18 T cell receptor beta chains below were found in one sample sequenced in a study of blood T cell repertoires in COVID-19. Data came from immunoSEQ multiplex PCR; TCRdb stores just in-frame clones and leaves some out. Of roughly 250,000 clones listed, approximately 87% are singletons. Sequences were obtained from peripheral blood. All receptors come from a woman aged 25-40 years with COVID-19, enrolled during active disease.

The chain combines TRBV10-1 with TRBJ2-4; 9 bases fit TRBD1. V was clipped by 6 bases and J by 6 bases; unmatched bases: 3. The germline gives CDR1 WNHNN, CDR2 SYGVQD (reference sequence). The CDR3 is made up of 13 amino acids. CDR3 nucleotide sequence: TGCGCCAGCAGCTCGGGACAGGGAAACATTCAGTACTTC. Translated: CASSSGQGNIQYF.

The chain combines TRBV15 with TRBJ1-5; no firm D call. The germline V and J ends were trimmed by 1 base and 5 bases, with 6 bases remaining between them. Germline V gene data show CDR1 as LNHNV and CDR2 as YYDKDF (reference sequence). The CDR3 totals 13 residues. The CDR3 nucleotides are TGTGCCACCAGCAGAGGGAGGGATCAGCCCCAGCATTTT. The encoded protein is CATSRGRDQPQHF.

CDR3 sequence (DNA): TGTGCCAGCAGCTTAGGAGGTTCAGATACGCAGTATTTT. Its translation: CASSLGGSDTQYF. V is TRBV5-6 and J is TRBJ2-3; D is perhaps TRBD2 (5 bases). The ends were cut back, 2 bases at V and 4 bases at J, with 8 bases in the middle. The CDR3 spans 13 residues. CDR1 is SGHDT and CDR2 is YYEEEE in the germline V gene.

This chain joins TRBV5-4 and TRBJ2-5; perhaps TRBD2 as D (6 bases). V was shortened by 3 bases and J by 2 bases, with 14 bases between the two germline ends. Germline CDR1 reads SGHNT; CDR2 reads YYREEE (reference sequence). The CDR3 has 15 residues. CDR3 residues: CASSWGGGAQETQYF. DNA of the CDR3: TGTGCCAGCAGCTGGGGTGGCGGGGCTCAAGAGACCCAGTACTTC.

The chain combines TRBV2 with TRBJ1-2; D is ambiguous. Germline V gives CDR1 SNHLY, CDR2 FYNNEI. The CDR3 is 12 amino acids. V gave up 3 bases and J gave up 5 bases, with 7 bases separating them. CDR3 protein: CASSESMYGYTF. The CDR3 DNA is TGTGCCAGCAGTGAGTCCATGTATGGCTACACCTTC.

J is TRBJ2-7 and V is TRBV7-9; TRBD1 might be the D (6 bases). V was shortened by 4 bases and J by 1 base, with 23 bases between the two germline ends. Germline loops: CDR1 SEHNR, CDR2 FQNEAQ (reference sequence). This CDR3 has 18 amino acids. This chain's CDR3 is CASSSRGQRLKRSYEQYF. CDR3 bases: TGTGCCAGCAGCTCTCGCGGACAGCGCTTGAAGAGGTCCTACGAGCAGTACTTC. Full variable domain (rest looked up from reference TRBV7-9 and TRBJ2-7): DTGVSQNPRHKITKRGQNVTFRCDPISEHNRLYWYRQTLGQGPEFLTYFQNEAQLEKSRLLSDRFSAERPKGSFSTLEIQRTEQGDSAMYLCASSSRGQRLKRSYEQYFGPGTRLTVT.

A single count supports this clone. The V gene is TRBV5-6, the J gene TRBJ1-5; D call uncertain. The V gene lost 0 bases and the J gene lost 7 bases, with 17 bases spanning the gap. Looked up from germline, CDR1 is SGHDT and CDR2 is YYEEEE. This CDR3 has 16 amino acids. This chain's CDR3 is CASSLENEGARQPQHF. The CDR3 DNA sequence: TGTGCCAGCAGCTTGGAGAATGAGGGTGCGCGCCAGCCCCAGCATTTT.

J is TRBJ2-3 and V is TRBV7-9; 7 nucleotides line up with TRBD2. The length of the CDR3 is 13 residues. Per the germline V gene, CDR1 is SEHNR and CDR2 is FQNEAQ (reference sequence). The V segment lost 6 bases and the J segment 5 bases; nucleotides outside the gene matches: 5. This CDR3 reads CASRSRGEDTQYF. For the CDR3, the DNA is TGTGCCAGCAGATCCCGGGGGGAAGATACGCAGTATTTT.

This clone has just one count. This chain uses TRBV2 with TRBJ2-1; 10 bases align to TRBD2. The trim removed 11 bases at V and 5 bases at J, leaving 6 bases unmatched. CDR1 is SNHLY, CDR2 FYNNEI, per germline. The CDR3 sequence is 13 residues long. The CDR3, as DNA: TGTGCCGCCGGAGCGGGGGGGGACAATGAGCAGTTCTTC. Protein product: CAAGAGGDNEQFF.

This clone was detected a few times. The chain uses TRBV5-5 and TRBJ2-7; D is undetermined. Germline V gene lookup returns CDR1 SGHKS and CDR2 YYEKEE (reference sequence). V lost 3 bases and J lost 3, with 7 bases in between. This CDR3 is built from 12 residues. CDR3 residues: CASSSINYEQYF. Here the CDR3 DNA reads TGTGCCAGCAGCTCCATCAACTACGAGCAGTACTTC. The complete variable domain, with remaining parts taken from reference TRBV5-5 and TRBJ2-7, reads DAGVTQSPTHLIKTRGQQVTLRCSPISGHKSVSWYQQVLGQGPQFIFQYYEKEERGRGNFPDRFSARQFPNYSSELNVNALLLGDSALYLCASSSINYEQYFGPGTRLTVT.

This chain links TRBV9 with TRBJ2-1; the D gene is possibly TRBD2 (6 bases). Per the germline V gene, CDR1 is SGDLS and CDR2 is YYNGEE. The CDR3 sequence is 16 residues long. V was clipped by 0 bases and J by 7 bases, with 17 bases between them. The chain's CDR3 is CASSVATRGFGNEQFF. In DNA form, the CDR3 reads TGTGCCAGCAGCGTAGCTACGCGGGGCTTTGGAAATGAGCAGTTCTTC. Full variable domain (rest looked up from reference TRBV9 and TRBJ2-1): DSGVTQTPKHLITATGQRVTLRCSPRSGDLSVYWYQQSLDQGLQFLIQYYNGEERAKGNILERFSAQQFPDLHSELNLSSLELGDSALYFCASSVATRGFGNEQFFGPGTRLTVL.

The rearrangement joins TRBV6-5 to TRBJ2-7; D may be TRBD2 (6 bases). The germline V gene has CDR1 MNHEY and CDR2 SVGAGI. Trimming pared 3 bases from V and 4 bases from J, leaving 13 bases between. The CDR3 is made up of 14 amino acids. The CDR3 loop reads CASSYEAGLYEQYF. DNA for the CDR3: TGTGCCAGCAGTTATGAGGCGGGGCTTTACGAGCAGTACTTC.

The gene calls are TRBV15 and TRBJ2-5, with TRBD2 as a possible D gene (5 bases). The CDR3 is 16 residues long. Germline values: CDR1 LNHNV, CDR2 YYDKDF (reference sequence). V shed 5 bases and J shed 4 bases, with 20 bases lying between them. The CDR3 loop reads CATSPPGGSWGETQYF. In nucleotides, the CDR3 is TGTGCCACCAGCCCTCCCGGAGGTAGCTGGGGAGAGACCCAGTACTTC.

The V call is TRBV19, the J call TRBJ1-2; 7 positions agree with TRBD1. Germline CDR1 LNHDA, CDR2 SQIVND (reference sequence). V lost 7 bases and J lost 5; bases outside the gene matches: 10. CDR3 length equals 14 residues. CDR3 amino acids: CASNSQQGKYGYTF. DNA of the CDR3: TGTGCCAGTAACTCTCAACAGGGGAAGTATGGCTACACCTTC.

This clone was seen a handful of times. The V call is TRBV27, the J call TRBJ1-5; D not resolved. The ends were cut back, 6 bases at V and 7 bases at J, with 16 bases in the middle. CDR3 length: 14 residues. Germline V lookup: CDR1 MNHEY, CDR2 SMNVEV (reference sequence). CDR3 sequence reads: CASSRVSAGQPQHF. For the CDR3, the DNA is TGTGCCAGCAGCCGGGTCTCGGCGGGGCAGCCCCAGCATTTT.

The chain carries TRBV11-2 and TRBJ1-1; the match to TRBD1 covers 8 bases. Germline lookup yields CDR1 SGHAT and CDR2 FQNNGV. The CDR3 has 14 residues. The V and J ends lost 3 bases and 4 bases, in that order; junction bases with no gene match: 4. The CDR3 protein is CASSFRTGITEAFF. CDR3 nucleotide sequence: TGTGCCAGCAGCTTCCGGACAGGGATCACTGAAGCTTTCTTT.

The chain employs TRBV7-9 and TRBJ2-1; perhaps TRBD1 as D (5 bases). CDR1 and CDR2 from the germline V gene are SEHNR and FQNEAQ (reference sequence). Trimming removed 8 bases at V and 3 bases at J, with 29 bases between. There are 19 residues in the CDR3. CDR3 in amino acids: CASLKASIKGPKRYNEQFF. The CDR3 DNA reads TGTGCCAGCCTTAAGGCTTCAATAAAGGGGCCCAAGCGCTACAATGAGCAGTTCTTC. Looking up the rest from reference TRBV7-9 and TRBJ2-1 gives the full variable domain: DTGVSQNPRHKITKRGQNVTFRCDPISEHNRLYWYRQTLGQGPEFLTYFQNEAQLEKSRLLSDRFSAERPKGSFSTLEIQRTEQGDSAMYLCASLKASIKGPKRYNEQFFGPGTRLTVL.

The V call is TRBV2, the J call TRBJ1-2, with 7 bases matching TRBD1. CDR1 SNHLY and CDR2 FYNNEI come from the germline V gene. J gave up 5 bases and V 6 bases, and 15 bases lay outside the gene matches. The CDR3 has 16 amino acids. DNA of the CDR3: TGTGCCAGCAGAGACCTCATGGACAGGAAAGATTATGGCTACACCTTC. It specifies CASRDLMDRKDYGYTF.